This TCR beta chain appears in the sequencing data of a study of T-cell memory formation after mild COVID-19. The wider study: Largely donor-specific TCR clusters were found.

Whole-study findings and limits: Clones that contracted from day 15 to 85 were balanced CD4/CD8, while later expanders leaned CD4+. Pre-infection memory contained some responding clones, which suggested that cross-reactive memory had joined.

Per the germline V gene, CDR1 is SGHVS and CDR2 is FQNEAQ. Trimming took 5 bases from V and 5 from J, leaving 13 bases between them. The CDR3 runs 14 residues. MiXCR, run by TCRdb on the 5' RACE reads, gives a single entry per CDR3 protein. Seen here are about 360,000 distinct CDR3 sequences, 10% to 15% observed once, and the top ten hold roughly a fifth. A remark on this clonotype: No antigen is known for it.

The sequence was obtained from a man between 18 and 29 years old who had mild COVID-19 (a few samples of this study predate the infection). Cell type and time point are not known. The sample consisted of PBMCs or a T cell subset sorted from them (not recorded which). This chain connects TRBV7-8 to TRBJ2-1, with unresolved D. The CDR3 loop is CASSPYVSNNEQFF. The DNA of the CDR3 is TGTGCCAGCAGCCCGTATGTGAGCAACAATGAGCAGTTCTTC.